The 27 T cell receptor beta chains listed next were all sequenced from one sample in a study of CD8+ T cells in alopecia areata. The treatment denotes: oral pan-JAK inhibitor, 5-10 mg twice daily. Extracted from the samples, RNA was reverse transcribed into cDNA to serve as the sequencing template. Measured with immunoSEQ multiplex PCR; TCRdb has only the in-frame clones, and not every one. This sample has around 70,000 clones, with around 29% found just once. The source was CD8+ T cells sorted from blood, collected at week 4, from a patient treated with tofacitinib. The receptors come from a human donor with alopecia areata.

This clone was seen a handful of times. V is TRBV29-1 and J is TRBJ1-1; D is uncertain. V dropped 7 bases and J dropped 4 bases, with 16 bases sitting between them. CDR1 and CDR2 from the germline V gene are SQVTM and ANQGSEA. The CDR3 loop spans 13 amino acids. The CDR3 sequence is CSGVVSTGTEAFF. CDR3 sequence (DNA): TGCAGCGGAGTGGTCTCAACGGGCACTGAAGCTTTCTTT.

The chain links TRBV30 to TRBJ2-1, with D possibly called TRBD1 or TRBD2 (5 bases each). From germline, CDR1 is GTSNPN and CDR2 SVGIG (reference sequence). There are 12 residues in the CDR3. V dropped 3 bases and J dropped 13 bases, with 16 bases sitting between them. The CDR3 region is CAWSVPGPVQFF. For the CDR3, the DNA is TGTGCCTGGAGCGTACCGGGACCAGTACAGTTCTTC.

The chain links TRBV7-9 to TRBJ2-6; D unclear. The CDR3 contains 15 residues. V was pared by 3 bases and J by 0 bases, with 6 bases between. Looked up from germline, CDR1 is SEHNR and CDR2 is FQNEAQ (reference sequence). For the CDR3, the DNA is TGTGCCAGCAGCTTCGGCTACTCTGGGGCCAACGTCCTGACTTTC. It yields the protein CASSFGYSGANVLTF.

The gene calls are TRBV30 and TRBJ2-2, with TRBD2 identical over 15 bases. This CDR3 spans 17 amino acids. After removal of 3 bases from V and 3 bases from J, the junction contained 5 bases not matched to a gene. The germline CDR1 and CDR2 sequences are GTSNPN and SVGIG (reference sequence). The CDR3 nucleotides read TGTGCCTGGAGCGGACTAGCGGGAGGGCGGTACACCGGGGAGCTGTTTTTT. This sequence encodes CAWSGLAGGRYTGELFF.

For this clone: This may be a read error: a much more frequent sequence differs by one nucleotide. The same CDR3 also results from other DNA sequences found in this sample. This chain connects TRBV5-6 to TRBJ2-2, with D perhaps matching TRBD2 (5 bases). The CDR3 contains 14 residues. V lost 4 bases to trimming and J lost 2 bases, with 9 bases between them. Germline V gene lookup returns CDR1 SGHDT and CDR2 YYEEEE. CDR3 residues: CASSPGLNTGELFF. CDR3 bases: TGTGCCAGCAGCCCTGGACTTAACACCGGGGAGCTGTTTTTT.

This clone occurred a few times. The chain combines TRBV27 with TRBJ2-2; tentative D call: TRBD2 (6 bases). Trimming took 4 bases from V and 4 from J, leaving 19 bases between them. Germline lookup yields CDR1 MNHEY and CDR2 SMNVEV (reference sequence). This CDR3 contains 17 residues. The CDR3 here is CASSSTPQRRGTGELFF. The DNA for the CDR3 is TGTGCCAGCAGTTCCACCCCTCAGCGGAGGGGCACCGGGGAGCTGTTTTTT.

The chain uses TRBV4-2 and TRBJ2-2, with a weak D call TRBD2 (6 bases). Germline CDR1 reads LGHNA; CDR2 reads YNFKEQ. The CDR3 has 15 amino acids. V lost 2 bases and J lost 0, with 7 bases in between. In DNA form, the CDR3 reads TGTGCCAGCAGCCAACTAGCGTCGAACACCGGGGAGCTGTTTTTT. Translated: CASSQLASNTGELFF.

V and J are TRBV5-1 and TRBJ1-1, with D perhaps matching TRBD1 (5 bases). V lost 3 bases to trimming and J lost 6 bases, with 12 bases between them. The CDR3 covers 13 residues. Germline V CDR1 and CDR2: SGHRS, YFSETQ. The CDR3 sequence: CASSSPGRAEAFF. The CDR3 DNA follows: TGCGCCAGCAGCTCTCCAGGGAGAGCTGAAGCTTTCTTT. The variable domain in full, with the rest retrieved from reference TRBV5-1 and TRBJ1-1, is KAGVTQTPRYLIKTRGQQVTLSCSPISGHRSVSWYQQTPGQGLQFLFEYFSETQRNKGNFPGRFSGRQFSNSRSEMNVSTLELGDSALYLCASSSPGRAEAFFGQGTRLTVV.

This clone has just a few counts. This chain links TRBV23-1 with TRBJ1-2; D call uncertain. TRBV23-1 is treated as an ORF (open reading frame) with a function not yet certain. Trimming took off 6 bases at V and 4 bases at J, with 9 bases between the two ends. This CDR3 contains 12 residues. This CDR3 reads CASRTDRYGYTF. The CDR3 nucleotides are TGCGCCAGCAGAACAGATCGCTATGGCTACACCTTC.

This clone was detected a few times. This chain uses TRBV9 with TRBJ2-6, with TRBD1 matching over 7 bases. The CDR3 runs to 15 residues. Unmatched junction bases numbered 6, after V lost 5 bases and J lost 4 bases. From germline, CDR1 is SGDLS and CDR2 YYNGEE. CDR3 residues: CASSDTGAGANVLTF. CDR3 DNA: TGTGCCAGCAGTGACACAGGGGCAGGGGCCAACGTCCTGACTTTC.

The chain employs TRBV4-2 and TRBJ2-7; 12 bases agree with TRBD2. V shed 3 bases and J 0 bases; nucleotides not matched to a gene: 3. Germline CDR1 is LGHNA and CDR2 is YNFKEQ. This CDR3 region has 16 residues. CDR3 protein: CASSQLGLAGSYEQYF. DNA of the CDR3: TGTGCCAGCAGCCAGCTGGGACTAGCGGGCTCCTACGAGCAGTACTTC.

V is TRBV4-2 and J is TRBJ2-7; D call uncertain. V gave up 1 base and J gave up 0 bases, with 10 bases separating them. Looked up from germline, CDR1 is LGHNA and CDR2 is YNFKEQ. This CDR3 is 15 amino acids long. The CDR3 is CASSQGVASSYEQYF. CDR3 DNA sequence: TGTGCCAGCAGCCAAGGGGTCGCAAGCTCCTACGAGCAGTACTTC.

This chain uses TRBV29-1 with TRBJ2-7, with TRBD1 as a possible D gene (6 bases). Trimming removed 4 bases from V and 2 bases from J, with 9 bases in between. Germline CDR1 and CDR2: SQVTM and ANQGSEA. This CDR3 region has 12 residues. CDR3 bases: TGCAGCGTTGCTCCAGGGGCCTACGAGCAGTACTTC. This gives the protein CSVAPGAYEQYF.

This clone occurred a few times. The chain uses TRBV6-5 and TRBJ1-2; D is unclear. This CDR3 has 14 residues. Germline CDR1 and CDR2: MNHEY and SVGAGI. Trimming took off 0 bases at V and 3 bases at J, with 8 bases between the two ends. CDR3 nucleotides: TGTGCCAGCAGTTACTCGCTAGGGTACTATGGCTACACCTTC. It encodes CASSYSLGYYGYTF.

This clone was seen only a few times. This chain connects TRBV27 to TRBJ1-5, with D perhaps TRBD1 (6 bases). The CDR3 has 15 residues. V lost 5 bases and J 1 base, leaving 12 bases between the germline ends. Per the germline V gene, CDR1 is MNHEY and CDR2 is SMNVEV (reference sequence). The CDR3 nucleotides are TGTGCCAGCAGTCCGACAGGATTAAGCAATCAGCCCCAGCATTTT. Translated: CASSPTGLSNQPQHF.

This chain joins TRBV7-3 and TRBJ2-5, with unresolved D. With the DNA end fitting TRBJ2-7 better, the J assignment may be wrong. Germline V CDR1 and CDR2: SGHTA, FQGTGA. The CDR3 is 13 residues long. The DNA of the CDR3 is TGTGCCAGCAGCTTAGACCGAGCCTACGAGCAGTACTTC. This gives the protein CASSLDRAYEQYF.

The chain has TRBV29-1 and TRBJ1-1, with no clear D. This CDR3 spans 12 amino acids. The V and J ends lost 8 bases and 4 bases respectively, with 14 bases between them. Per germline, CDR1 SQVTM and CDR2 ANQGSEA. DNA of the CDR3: TGCAGCCCCATGGTGGTCGGCACTGAAGCTTTCTTT. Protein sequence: CSPMVVGTEAFF. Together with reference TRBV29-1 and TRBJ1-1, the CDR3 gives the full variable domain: SAVISQKPSRDICQRGTSLTIQCQVDSQVTMMFWYRQQPGQSLTLIATANQGSEATYESGFVIDKFPISRPNLTFSTLTVSNMSPEDSSIYLCSPMVVGTEAFFGQGTRLTVV.

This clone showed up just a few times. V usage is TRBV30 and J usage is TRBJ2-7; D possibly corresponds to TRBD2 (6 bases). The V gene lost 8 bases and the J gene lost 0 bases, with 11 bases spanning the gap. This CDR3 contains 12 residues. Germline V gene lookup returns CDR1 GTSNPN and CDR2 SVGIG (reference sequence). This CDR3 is CAADYSSYEQYF. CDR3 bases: TGTGCCGCGGACTACTCCTCCTACGAGCAGTACTTC. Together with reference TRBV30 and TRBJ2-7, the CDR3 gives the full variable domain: SQTIHQWPATLVQPVGSPLSLECTVEGTSNPNLYWYRQAAGRGLQLLFYSVGIGQISSEVPQNLSASRPQDRQFILSSKKLLLSDSGFYLCAADYSSYEQYFGPGTRLTVT.

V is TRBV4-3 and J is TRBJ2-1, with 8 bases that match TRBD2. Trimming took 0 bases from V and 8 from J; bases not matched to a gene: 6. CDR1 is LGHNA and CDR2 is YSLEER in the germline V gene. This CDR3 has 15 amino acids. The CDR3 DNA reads TGCGCCAGCAGCCAAGACTCGGGAGGGCCCTATGAGCAGTTCTTC. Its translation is CASSQDSGGPYEQFF.

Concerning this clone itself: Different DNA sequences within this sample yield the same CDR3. CDR3 coding DNA: TGCAGCGTGGGGACTGGTAACTACGAGCAGTACTTC. Residues: CSVGTGNYEQYF. The gene calls are TRBV29-1 and TRBJ2-7; D might be TRBD2 (6 bases). V lost 6 bases and J 3 bases, leaving 12 bases between the germline ends. CDR1 is SQVTM and CDR2 is ANQGSEA in the germline V gene. The CDR3 has 12 amino acids.

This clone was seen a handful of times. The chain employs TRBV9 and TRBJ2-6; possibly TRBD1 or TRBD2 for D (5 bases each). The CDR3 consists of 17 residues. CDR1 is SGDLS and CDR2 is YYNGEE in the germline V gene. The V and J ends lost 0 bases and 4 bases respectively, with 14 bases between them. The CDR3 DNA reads TGTGCCAGCAGCGTAGTGGGACCCCCTCGGGGGGCCAACGTCCTGACTTTC. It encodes CASSVVGPPRGANVLTF. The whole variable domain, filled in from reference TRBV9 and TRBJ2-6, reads DSGVTQTPKHLITATGQRVTLRCSPRSGDLSVYWYQQSLDQGLQFLIQYYNGEERAKGNILERFSAQQFPDLHSELNLSSLELGDSALYFCASSVVGPPRGANVLTFGAGSRLTVL.

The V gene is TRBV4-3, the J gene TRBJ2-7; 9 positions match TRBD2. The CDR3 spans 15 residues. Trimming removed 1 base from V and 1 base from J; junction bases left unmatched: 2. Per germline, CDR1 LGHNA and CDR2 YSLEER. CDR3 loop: CASSQVAGVSYEQYF. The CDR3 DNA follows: TGCGCCAGCAGCCAAGTAGCGGGAGTGTCCTACGAGCAGTACTTC.

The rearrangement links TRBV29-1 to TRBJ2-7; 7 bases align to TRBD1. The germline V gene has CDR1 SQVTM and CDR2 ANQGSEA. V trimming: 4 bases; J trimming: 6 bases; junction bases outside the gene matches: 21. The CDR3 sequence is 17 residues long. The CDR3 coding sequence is TGCAGCGTTGCTCGGGACAGCCCCACATCCTACTTCTTCGAGCAGTACTTC. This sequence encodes CSVARDSPTSYFFEQYF.

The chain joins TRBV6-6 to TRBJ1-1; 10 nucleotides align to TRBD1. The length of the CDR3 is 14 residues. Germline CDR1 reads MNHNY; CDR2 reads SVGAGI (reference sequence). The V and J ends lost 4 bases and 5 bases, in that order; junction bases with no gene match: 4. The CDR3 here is CASSLTDRGTEAFF. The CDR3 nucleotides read TGTGCCAGCAGTTTAACGGACAGGGGGACTGAAGCTTTCTTT.

The CDR3 loop reads CASSPGTGRGETQYF. The CDR3 DNA reads as TGTGCCAGCAGCCCCGGGACAGGGCGTGGGGAGACCCAGTACTTC. This chain connects TRBV7-2 to TRBJ2-5; the match to TRBD1 covers 9 bases. This CDR3 has 15 amino acids. Germline CDR1 SGHTA, CDR2 FQGNSA. V trimming: 5 bases; J trimming: 5 bases; junction bases outside the gene matches: 9.

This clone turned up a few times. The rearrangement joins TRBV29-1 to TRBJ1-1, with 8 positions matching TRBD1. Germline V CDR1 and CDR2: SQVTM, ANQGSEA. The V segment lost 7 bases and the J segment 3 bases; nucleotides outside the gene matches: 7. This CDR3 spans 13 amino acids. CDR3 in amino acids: CSAAGGLDTEAFF. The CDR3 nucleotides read TGCAGCGCTGCAGGGGGCCTGGACACTGAAGCTTTCTTT.

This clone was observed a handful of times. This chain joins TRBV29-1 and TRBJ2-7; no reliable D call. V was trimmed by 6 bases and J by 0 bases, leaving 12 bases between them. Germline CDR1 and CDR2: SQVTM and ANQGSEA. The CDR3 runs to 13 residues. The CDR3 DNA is TGCAGCGTCGAGGTTGGGCTCTCCTACGAGCAGTACTTC. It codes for CSVEVGLSYEQYF.